The 21 T cell receptor beta chains listed next were all sequenced from one sample in a study of early T cells in non-severe SARS-CoV-2 infection. TCRdb re-called the 5' RACE reads through MiXCR, storing one row per CDR3 protein. Altogether 85,000 to 100,000 distinct CDR3 sequences are present, 16% being singletons, with the ten largest covering 4.5% to 6%. The sequencing used whole blood, collected at baseline. These receptors came from an adult who was a healthcare worker with PCR-confirmed SARS-CoV-2 infection or an uninfected control (not recorded which).

This clonotype occurred a few times. The genes are TRBV25-1 and TRBJ2-3; 9 nucleotides agree with TRBD2. The trim removed 11 bases at V and 2 bases at J, leaving 8 bases unmatched. The CDR3 has 14 residues. The germline V gene encodes CDR1 MGHDK and CDR2 SYGVNS. In nucleotides, the CDR3 is TGTGCCTGTAGCGGGAGAGGTGACACAGATACGCAGTATTTT. It codes for CACSGRGDTDTQYF.

The chain links TRBV5-4 to TRBJ2-2, with 8 bases lining up with TRBD2. CDR3 size: 14 residues. Per germline, CDR1 SGHNT and CDR2 YYREEE (reference sequence). Trimming took 1 base from V and 7 from J; bases not matched to a gene: 3. CDR3: CASSLPAGGGELFF. Here the CDR3 DNA reads TGTGCCAGCAGCTTGCCGGCGGGAGGCGGGGAGCTGTTTTTT.

The sample holds a few counts of this clonotype. The CDR3 region is CASSWLAGVTDTQYF. The CDR3 coding sequence is TGTGCCAGCAGCTGGCTAGCGGGAGTGACAGATACGCAGTATTTT. The chain links TRBV7-9 to TRBJ2-3; 10 bases agree with TRBD2. Per the germline V gene, CDR1 is SEHNR and CDR2 is FQNEAQ (reference sequence). CDR3 length equals 15 residues. V dropped 4 bases and J dropped 3; count of bases not matched to a gene: 4.

This clonotype occurred a few times. This chain joins TRBV7-9 and TRBJ2-7; D call uncertain. V lost 2 bases and J lost 5, with 10 bases in between. The CDR3 is 13 residues long. Germline V gene data show CDR1 as SEHNR and CDR2 as FQNEAQ (reference sequence). The CDR3 DNA follows: TGTGCCAGCAGCTTAAACCCGGGTGACGAGCAGTACTTC. Translated, it gives CASSLNPGDEQYF.

The chain joins TRBV27 to TRBJ2-7; 7 bases map to TRBD1. The length of the CDR3 is 14 residues. In germline, CDR1 is MNHEY, CDR2 SMNVEV (reference sequence). With V trimmed by 2 bases and J by 2 bases, 3 bases remained unmatched. CDR3: CASSLGRGPYEQYF. The CDR3 DNA follows: TGTGCCAGCAGTTTAGGTAGGGGGCCCTACGAGCAGTACTTC.

J is TRBJ2-3 and V is TRBV7-2; D possibly corresponds to TRBD2 (5 bases). The CDR3 length is 13 residues. Germline-derived CDR1 and CDR2 are SGHTA and FQGNSA. V shed 5 bases and J shed 1 base, with 7 bases lying between them. The CDR3 nucleotides are TGTGCCAGCAGCGACGGGGGCACAGATACGCAGTATTTT. This encodes CASSDGGTDTQYF. Supplemented by reference TRBV7-2 and TRBJ2-3, the full variable domain reads GAGVSQSPSNKVTEKGKDVELRCDPISGHTALYWYRQSLGQGLEFLIYFQGNSAPDKSGLPSDRFSAERTGGSVSTLTIQRTQQEDSAVYLCASSDGGTDTQYFGPGTRLTVL.

This chain joins TRBV20-1 and TRBJ1-6; tentative D call: TRBD1 (5 bases). V shed 7 bases and J shed 5 bases, with 12 bases lying between them. Germline values: CDR1 DFQATT, CDR2 SNEGSKA (reference sequence). CDR3 size: 13 residues. The CDR3 here is CSGSAGDNSPLHF. Here the CDR3 DNA reads TGCAGTGGAAGCGCGGGGGATAATTCACCCCTCCACTTT.

This clonotype has at least ten counts. The chain is built from TRBV7-9 and TRBJ2-7, with 8 bases matching TRBD1. The CDR3 spans 16 residues. J lost 2 bases, V lost 5 bases, and 11 bases had no gene match. From germline, CDR1 is SEHNR and CDR2 FQNEAQ (reference sequence). The CDR3 loop reads CASSPWSTGAPYEQYF. For the CDR3, the DNA is TGTGCCAGCAGCCCATGGTCGACAGGGGCCCCCTACGAGCAGTACTTC.

V gene TRBV4-3 combines with J gene TRBJ2-7; 8 bases line up with TRBD1. Germline V gene lookup returns CDR1 LGHNA and CDR2 YSLEER. This CDR3 has 14 amino acids. With 1 base clipped from V and 1 base from J, the junction kept 0 bases outside the gene matches. This CDR3 is CASSQGQGSYEQYF. The CDR3 nucleotides read TGCGCCAGCAGCCAAGGACAGGGGTCCTACGAGCAGTACTTC.

This clonotype occurred a few times. CDR3 loop: CASSLAEIGTEAFF. The DNA of the CDR3 is TGTGCCAGCAGTTTAGCGGAAATCGGCACTGAAGCTTTCTTT. The chain has TRBV12-3 or TRBV12-4 and TRBJ1-1; D not certain. The germline V and J ends were trimmed by 0 bases and 4 bases, with 9 bases remaining between them. This CDR3 contains 14 residues.

The chain combines TRBV7-9 with TRBJ2-1; 7 bases align to TRBD2. The germline V gene has CDR1 SEHNR and CDR2 FQNEAQ (reference sequence). Trimming cost V 5 bases and J 4 bases; bases outside gene matches: 11. The CDR3 length is 16 residues. As DNA, the CDR3 is TGTGCCAGCAGCAATCTTGGAGCGGGGCCTTACAATGAGCAGTTCTTC. Translation: CASSNLGAGPYNEQFF.

The chain uses TRBV6-6 and TRBJ2-5; D gene ambiguous. With 6 bases removed from V and 5 bases from J, the gap between germline ends came to 10 bases. CDR3 length equals 12 residues. Germline-derived CDR1 and CDR2 are MNHNY and SVGAGI (reference sequence). The CDR3: CASRHLGETQYF. The CDR3 region has the DNA TGTGCCAGCAGACACTTGGGGGAGACCCAGTACTTC.

This chain uses TRBV18 with TRBJ1-3; possibly TRBD1 for D (6 bases). CDR1 is KGHSH, CDR2 LQKENI, per germline. V was cut by 4 bases and J by 5 bases, with 6 bases left in between. The CDR3 is made up of 12 amino acids. As DNA, the CDR3 is TGTGCCAGCTCACGGGACAGAAACACCATATATTTT. Translated: CASSRDRNTIYF. Based on the CDR3 plus reference TRBV18 and TRBJ1-3, the full variable domain is NAGVMQNPRHLVRRRGQEARLRCSPMKGHSHVYWYRQLPEEGLKFMVYLQKENIIDESGMPKERFSAEFPKEGPSILRIQQVVRGDSAAYFCASSRDRNTIYFGEGSWLTVV.

The chain couples TRBV6-2 or TRBV6-3 to TRBJ2-7; D not resolved. The CDR3 totals 12 residues. The V end was cut by 6 bases, the J end by 3 bases, with 9 bases between. The germline CDR1 and CDR2 sequences are MNHEY and SVGEGT. The CDR3 here is CASSPNNYEQYF. Written as DNA, the CDR3 is TGTGCCAGCAGCCCGAACAACTACGAGCAGTACTTC.

The rearrangement uses TRBV6-6 and TRBJ1-6; tentatively, D is TRBD1 (6 bases). CDR1 and CDR2 (germline): MNHNY, SVGAGI (reference sequence). CDR3 length: 16 amino acids. Trimming took 5 bases from V and 0 from J, leaving 11 bases between them. This CDR3 is CASSLDRSSYNSPLHF. For the CDR3, the DNA is TGTGCCAGCAGTCTGGACAGAAGCTCCTATAATTCACCCCTCCACTTT.

The J gene is TRBJ2-3, the V gene TRBV4-3, with no clear D. V shed 0 bases and J shed 4 bases, with 17 bases lying between them. The CDR3 runs to 17 residues. Per germline, CDR1 LGHNA and CDR2 YSLEER. CDR3 DNA sequence: TGCGCCAGCAGCCAAGATAGGTCAACTCCAAGGGCAGATACGCAGTATTTT. Protein sequence: CASSQDRSTPRADTQYF.

Many counts were recorded for this clonotype. J is TRBJ2-2 and V is TRBV5-1; a weak D match, TRBD1 (6 bases). Deletions cut 4 bases from V and 1 base from J, with 8 bases between. This CDR3 region has 14 residues. Germline V gene lookup returns CDR1 SGHRS and CDR2 YFSETQ. CDR3 region: CASSQGQNTGELFF. The CDR3 DNA reads as TGCGCCAGCAGCCAGGGACAGAACACCGGGGAGCTGTTTTTT.

The chain links TRBV3-1 to TRBJ1-4, with a possible D match to TRBD1 (6 bases). The V gene's germline CDR1 is LGHDT and CDR2 YNNKEL (reference sequence). The V gene lost 0 bases and the J gene lost 6 bases, with 17 bases spanning the gap. CDR3 length: 17 amino acids. The CDR3 region is CASSQDPGGPSHEKLFF. The CDR3 DNA reads TGTGCCAGCAGCCAAGATCCCGGGGGCCCGTCTCATGAAAAACTGTTTTTT.

This chain connects TRBV12-3 or TRBV12-4 to TRBJ2-7; the match to TRBD2 covers 13 bases. The V segment lost 4 bases and the J segment 4 bases; nucleotides outside the gene matches: 7. The CDR3 covers 16 residues. As DNA, the CDR3 is TGTGCCAGCAGTTATACTAGCGGGAGGGCCGGGTACGAGCAGTACTTC. It codes for CASSYTSGRAGYEQYF.

This clonotype was counted at least ten times. In nucleotides, the CDR3 is TGCGCCAGCAGCCCGCGGGACAGGTCCTCCTACGAGCAGTACTTC. As protein: CASSPRDRSSYEQYF. V usage is TRBV4-1 and J usage is TRBJ2-7; 8 nucleotides agree with TRBD1. The trim removed 4 bases at V and 0 bases at J, leaving 5 bases unmatched. Germline V gene data show CDR1 as MGHRA and CDR2 as YSYEKL. This CDR3 contains 15 residues.

The chain links TRBV4-3 to TRBJ2-3; D gene unclear. The CDR3 is 14 residues long. The V end was cut by 3 bases, the J end by 1 base, with 8 bases between. Germline CDR1 reads LGHNA; CDR2 reads YSLEER. CDR3 in DNA: TGCGCCAGCAGCCATACCGACGGCACAGATACGCAGTATTTT. Translated: CASSHTDGTDTQYF.